This TCR beta chain was recorded in a study of neurological immune-mediated disorders. This clonotype was seen at least ten times. Time point described: technical triplicate 2. TCRdb passed the 5' RACE reads through MiXCR, listing each CDR3 protein once. The sample lists about 59,000 distinct CDR3 sequences; around 24% were seen once. The CDR3 sequence is 13 residues long. V was pared by 5 bases and J by 8 bases, with 9 bases of the junction left unmatched. The germline V gene has CDR1 DFQATT and CDR2 SNEGSKA (reference sequence). The TCR comes from a man in his sixties with HTLV-1-associated myelopathy (HAM/TSP). The rearrangement uses TRBV20-1 and TRBJ1-2, with TRBD1 matching over 9 bases. Sequenced material: PBMCs. The CDR3: CSAATGGAWGYTF. CDR3 nucleotide sequence: TGCAGTGCTGCAACAGGGGGCGCGTGGGGCTACACCTTC.